This TCR beta chain was documented in a study of blood T cell repertoires in COVID-19. Produced via immunoSEQ multiplex PCR; TCRdb's table is partial and in-frame only. The table records around 170,000 clones, about 74% of them present only once. Input material: peripheral blood. The TCR was taken from a woman older than 75 with acute or convalescent COVID-19.

Written as DNA, the CDR3 is TGCAGCGGGCCTAGCGGGAGGGGTGAGCAGTTCTTC. As protein: CSGPSGRGEQFF. The rearrangement uses TRBV29-1 and TRBJ2-1; 12 bases align to TRBD2. Per germline, CDR1 SQVTM and CDR2 ANQGSEA. Germline trimming cut 7 bases from V and 9 bases from J; bases unmatched to any gene: 4. This CDR3 has 12 residues.